These 20 T cell receptor beta chains were all obtained from the same sample, sequenced in a study of control samples from healthy donors and cancer patients (dated by TCRdb to the early 2020s). Libraries were prepared through the immunoSEQ multiplex PCR assay. Entries here come from immuneACCESS through TCRdb and include only in-frame sequences with V and J called. Some clones fail to appear in such tables; in the studies checked, an unresolved V gene covers under half of the shortfall, and the cause of the remainder is unknown. This sample holds about 150,000 clones; 80% to 95% were observed only once. The ten top clones hold about 5.8% of the sample. Sequenced material: blood. Every receptor here comes from a young man in good health.

The chain is built from TRBV30 and TRBJ1-5, with 10 bases fitting TRBD1. The germline V gene has CDR1 GTSNPN and CDR2 SVGIG (reference sequence). The CDR3 is 14 amino acids. Unmatched junction bases numbered 5, after V lost 3 bases and J lost 6 bases. This CDR3 reads CAWSVTGGVQPQHF. Here the CDR3 DNA reads TGTGCCTGGAGCGTGACAGGGGGCGTTCAGCCCCAGCATTTT.

The rearrangement joins TRBV6-4 to TRBJ2-1, with D perhaps TRBD2 (6 bases). This CDR3 is built from 15 residues. CDR1 is MRHNA and CDR2 is SNTAGT in the germline V gene. The V and J ends lost 4 bases and 6 bases respectively, with 16 bases between them. In DNA, the CDR3 is TGTGCCAGCAGTGCCCGGGACGGGAGATTCAATGAGCAGTTCTTC. The encoded protein is CASSARDGRFNEQFF.

The chain uses TRBV4-1 and TRBJ2-7; either TRBD1 or TRBD2 may supply D (6 bases each). V lost 3 bases to trimming and J lost 0 bases, with 15 bases between them. The germline V gene encodes CDR1 MGHRA and CDR2 YSYEKL. The CDR3 is 16 residues long. The CDR3 region has the DNA TGCGCCAGCAGCCATCAAGGGGGGTTCAGCTCCTACGAGCAGTACTTC. This codes for CASSHQGGFSSYEQYF.

The chain is built from TRBV6-9 and TRBJ2-7, with TRBD1 matching 7 bases. The CDR3 is 16 residues long. Unmatched junction bases numbered 12, after V lost 5 bases and J lost 2 bases. Germline values: CDR1 MNHGY, CDR2 SVAAGI. The CDR3 loop is CASSHQYETGTYEQYF. The CDR3 nucleotides are TGTGCCAGCAGTCATCAGTATGAGACAGGGACCTACGAGCAGTACTTC.

The rearrangement joins TRBV9 to TRBJ2-2, with D perhaps matching TRBD2 (5 bases). Germline assignment: CDR1 SGDLS and CDR2 YYNGEE. The CDR3 extends over 13 amino acids. V was clipped by 6 bases and J by 3 bases, with 9 bases between them. CDR3 bases: TGTGCCAGCAACGGGAAGGACACCGGGGAGCTGTTTTTT. Amino acid sequence: CASNGKDTGELFF.

The chain carries TRBV5-4 and TRBJ2-5; D not certain. The CDR3 has 14 amino acids. The V end was cut by 6 bases, the J end by 1 base, with 13 bases between. Looked up from germline, CDR1 is SGHNT and CDR2 is YYREEE (reference sequence). For the CDR3, the DNA is TGTGCCAGCAAGAAGGGCCAGCCCCAAGAGACCCAGTACTTC. Residues: CASKKGQPQETQYF.

V is TRBV5-1 and J is TRBJ2-2; TRBD2 aligns across 9 bases. Germline values: CDR1 SGHRS, CDR2 YFSETQ. The CDR3 sequence is 17 residues long. The trim removed 4 bases at V and 5 bases at J, leaving 12 bases unmatched. CDR3 nucleotide sequence: TGCGCCAGCAGCCCCCGGGGACTAGCAGAGAGGACCGGGGAGCTGTTTTTT. It codes for CASSPRGLAERTGELFF.

The chain links TRBV11-2 to TRBJ2-3; D call uncertain. V lost 0 bases, J lost 2 bases, and 9 bases lay in between. Germline V gives CDR1 SGHAT, CDR2 FQNNGV. CDR3 length: 15 residues. CDR3 sequence: CASSLDHKFTDTQYF. The CDR3 DNA follows: TGTGCCAGCAGCTTAGATCACAAATTCACAGATACGCAGTATTTT.

The rearrangement joins TRBV5-4 to TRBJ2-5; no clear D. CDR3 size: 14 residues. V lost 1 base and J 5 bases, leaving 12 bases between the germline ends. Germline assignment: CDR1 SGHNT and CDR2 YYREEE (reference sequence). The CDR3 loop is CASSLFLVMETQYF. CDR3 sequence (DNA): TGTGCCAGCAGCTTGTTTTTAGTAATGGAGACCCAGTACTTC.

The V and J genes are TRBV4-1 and TRBJ1-5; 8 bases match TRBD1. V trimming: 0 bases; J trimming: 5 bases; junction bases outside the gene matches: 6. Germline CDR1 and CDR2: MGHRA and YSYEKL. The CDR3 length is 16 residues. The DNA for the CDR3 is TGCGCCAGCAGCCAAGAGACAGGGGTAGGCCATCAGCCCCAGCATTTT. Protein: CASSQETGVGHQPQHF.

J is TRBJ1-6 and V is TRBV5-6; no clear D gene. CDR3 length: 15 residues. Trimming shortened V by 2 bases and J by 7 bases, and 13 bases separated the two germline ends. CDR1 and CDR2 (germline): SGHDT, YYEEEE. The CDR3 protein is CASSFGDRWNSPLHF. The CDR3 region has the DNA TGTGCCAGCAGCTTTGGTGATCGATGGAATTCACCCCTCCACTTT.

The rearrangement uses TRBV7-3 and TRBJ2-3; D is unclear. The CDR3 contains 15 residues. V lost 1 base, J lost 1 base, and 9 bases lay in between. Germline CDR1 reads SGHTA; CDR2 reads FQGTGA. DNA for the CDR3: TGTGCCAGCAGCTTAATAAGAACGGGCACAGATACGCAGTATTTT. Its protein product is CASSLIRTGTDTQYF.

The rearrangement uses TRBV28 and TRBJ1-4, with 7 bases identical to TRBD1. Germline V lookup: CDR1 MDHEN, CDR2 SYDVKM. CDR3 length: 14 residues. Losses at the gene ends were 3 bases for V and 5 bases for J; bases not matched to a gene: 3. DNA of the CDR3: TGTGCCAGCAGTTTCGAGACAGGGAATGAAAAACTGTTTTTT. It translates to CASSFETGNEKLFF.

V usage is TRBV28 and J usage is TRBJ2-7; no clear D gene. V was pared by 6 bases and J by 2 bases, with 14 bases between. Germline V gene lookup returns CDR1 MDHEN and CDR2 SYDVKM. This CDR3 has 14 residues. The CDR3, as DNA: TGTGCCAGCAGGATCGAACTGGAGCCCTACGAGCAGTACTTC. This gives the protein CASRIELEPYEQYF.

This rearrangement joins TRBV7-3 to TRBJ2-2, with D unresolved. The germline V gene encodes CDR1 SGHTA and CDR2 FQGTGA. The CDR3 is 14 amino acids. Trimming shortened V by 2 bases and J by 8 bases, and 12 bases separated the two germline ends. The CDR3 DNA reads as TGTGCCAGCAGCTTAGAAGTGGGATTGGGGGAGCTGTTTTTT. Protein sequence: CASSLEVGLGELFF.

The gene calls are TRBV19 and TRBJ2-7, with D tentatively TRBD1 (6 bases). Germline-derived CDR1 and CDR2 are LNHDA and SQIVND (reference sequence). This CDR3 comprises 14 residues. Trimming pared 6 bases from V and 2 bases from J, leaving 14 bases between. CDR3 nucleotide sequence: TGTGCCAGTAGCGAGAGGACAGCCGCCTACGAGCAGTACTTC. Translated: CASSERTAAYEQYF.

The V gene is TRBV25-1, the J gene TRBJ2-2; no reliable D call. Germline CDR1 and CDR2: MGHDK and SYGVNS. The CDR3 has 15 amino acids. Trimming took 2 bases from V and 2 from J, leaving 9 bases between them. The CDR3 sequence: CASSERYSNTGELFF. The CDR3 nucleotides are TGTGCCAGCAGTGAAAGGTACTCCAACACCGGGGAGCTGTTTTTT.

The chain couples TRBV7-3 to TRBJ2-3, with D perhaps given as TRBD1 or TRBD2 (5 bases each). The germline gives CDR1 SGHTA, CDR2 FQGTGA. This CDR3 spans 16 amino acids. V lost 6 bases to trimming and J lost 8 bases, with 24 bases between them. The CDR3 sequence: CASSLGRRGLQGTQYF. CDR3 in DNA: TGTGCCAGCAGTTTAGGTCGCAGAGGGTTGCAGGGTACGCAGTATTTT.

This chain joins TRBV28 and TRBJ2-3; TRBD2 might be the D (5 bases). Per germline, CDR1 MDHEN and CDR2 SYDVKM. Trimming took 2 bases from V and 3 from J, leaving 12 bases between them. This CDR3 region has 15 residues. This CDR3 reads CASSLVGGITDTQYF. In nucleotides, the CDR3 is TGTGCCAGCAGTTTAGTTGGAGGAATAACAGATACGCAGTATTTT.

CDR3 coding DNA: TGCGCCAGCTCCCAGGGGGGCGCGAACACTGAAGCTTTCTTT. Its protein product is CASSQGGANTEAFF. The J gene is TRBJ1-1, the V gene TRBV4-3; the match to TRBD1 covers 7 bases. Germline V gene sequence: CDR1 LGHNA, CDR2 YSLEER. V trimming: 8 bases; J trimming: 1 base; junction bases outside the gene matches: 7. The CDR3 covers 14 residues.